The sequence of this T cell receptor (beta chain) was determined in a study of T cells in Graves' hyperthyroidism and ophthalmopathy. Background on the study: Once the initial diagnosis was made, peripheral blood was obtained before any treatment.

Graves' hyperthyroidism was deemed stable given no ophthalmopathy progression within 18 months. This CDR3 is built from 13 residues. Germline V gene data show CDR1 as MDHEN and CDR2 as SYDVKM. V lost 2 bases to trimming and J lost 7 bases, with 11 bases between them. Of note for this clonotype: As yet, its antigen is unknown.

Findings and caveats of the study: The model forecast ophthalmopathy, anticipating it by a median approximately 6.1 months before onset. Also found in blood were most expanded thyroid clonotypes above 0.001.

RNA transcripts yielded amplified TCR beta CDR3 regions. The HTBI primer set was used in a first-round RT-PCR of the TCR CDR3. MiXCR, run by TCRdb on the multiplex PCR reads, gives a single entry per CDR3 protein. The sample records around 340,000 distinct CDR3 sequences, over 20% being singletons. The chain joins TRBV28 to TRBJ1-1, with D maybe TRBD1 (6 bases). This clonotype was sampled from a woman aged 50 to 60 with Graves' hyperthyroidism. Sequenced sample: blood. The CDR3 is CASSLLGAIEAFF. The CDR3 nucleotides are TGTGCCAGCAGTTTACTGGGGGCTATTGAAGCTTTCTTT.